These 11 T cell receptor beta chains share one sample of origin, sequenced in a study of T cells after yellow fever vaccination. In TCRdb, the 5' RACE reads were re-called with MiXCR into one record per CDR3 protein. The table lists roughly 26,000 distinct CDR3 sequences, around 5.5% of them singletons, with roughly 10% in the top ten. The sequencing used PBMCs, either bulk or a sorted T-cell subset (CD4+, CD8+, memory, or dextramer-sorted; not recorded which), collected 15 days after the yellow fever booster vaccination. These receptors were collected from a young man who received the YFV17D yellow fever vaccine.

This clonotype was recorded at least ten times. The rearrangement links TRBV7-9 to TRBJ2-7; the D gene is possibly TRBD2 (6 bases). The germline V gene has CDR1 SEHNR and CDR2 FQNEAQ (reference sequence). Trimming removed 0 bases from V and 5 bases from J, with 8 bases in between. The CDR3 is 13 amino acids. CDR3 region: CASSLAGGDEQYF. The DNA of the CDR3 is TGTGCCAGCAGCTTAGCGGGAGGAGACGAGCAGTACTTC.

This clonotype was found many times. V is TRBV11-2 and J is TRBJ1-3; possible D gene TRBD1, 5 bases. Germline CDR1 and CDR2: SGHAT and FQNNGV. V was pared by 1 base and J by 2 bases, with 18 bases between. This CDR3 is built from 18 residues. The CDR3 nucleotides read TGTGCCAGCAGCTTAGGCCCCGCGGGGGGTTCAACTGGAAACACCATATATTTT. Its translation is CASSLGPAGGSTGNTIYF.

The sample holds many counts of this clonotype. This chain uses TRBV20-1 with TRBJ1-2, with unresolved D. V was shortened by 6 bases and J by 3 bases, with 5 bases between the two germline ends. Germline V CDR1 and CDR2: DFQATT, SNEGSKA (reference sequence). There are 10 residues in the CDR3. CDR3 coding DNA: TGCAGTGCGTCAGACTATGGCTACACCTTC. Translation: CSASDYGYTF.

This clonotype was seen repeatedly, ten times or more. The chain is built from TRBV5-1 and TRBJ2-2; 7 bases are a match to TRBD2. V trimming: 6 bases; J trimming: 6 bases; junction bases outside the gene matches: 11. The CDR3 totals 15 residues. Germline V gives CDR1 SGHRS, CDR2 YFSETQ. CDR3 coding DNA: TGCGCCAGCAACAAGGGAGGGACTGTGGCCGGGGAGCTGTTTTTT. Encoded protein: CASNKGGTVAGELFF.

This clonotype was detected once. A clone one base away is much larger, so this may be a read error. DNA for the CDR3: TGTGCCAGCAGCGCAGGGGGATCCGGGGAGCTGTTTTTT. This gives the protein CASSAGGSGELFF. The chain recombines TRBV9 with TRBJ2-2; TRBD1 matches 7 bases. This CDR3 is 13 amino acids long. In germline, CDR1 is SGDLS, CDR2 YYNGEE. Trimming took 3 bases from V and 6 from J; bases not matched to a gene: 2.

Many counts were recorded for this clonotype. This CDR3 is CASSQKNYREETQYF. The CDR3 DNA reads as TGTGCCAGCAGCCAGAAAAACTACAGGGAAGAGACCCAGTACTTC. This rearrangement joins TRBV5-4 to TRBJ2-5, with D maybe TRBD1 (6 bases). The CDR3 is 15 amino acids. With 4 bases removed from V and 3 bases from J, the gap between germline ends came to 16 bases. CDR1 and CDR2 from the germline V gene are SGHNT and YYREEE (reference sequence).

This clonotype was recorded at least ten times. The chain is built from TRBV11-2 and TRBJ2-4; TRBD1 agrees at 7 bases. CDR3 length: 15 residues. Looked up from germline, CDR1 is SGHAT and CDR2 is FQNNGV. Trimming at V came to 1 base and at J to 4 bases, leaving 4 bases not matched to a gene. The CDR3 DNA reads as TGTGCCAGCAGCTTAGTTGGGACAGATAAAAACATTCAGTACTTC. Translation: CASSLVGTDKNIQYF. Filled out from reference TRBV11-2 and TRBJ2-4, the complete variable domain reads EAGVAQSPRYKIIEKRQSVAFWCNPISGHATLYWYQQILGQGPKLLIQFQNNGVVDDSQLPKDRFSAERLKGVDSTLKIQPAKLEDSAVYLCASSLVGTDKNIQYFGAGTRLSVL.

This clonotype was observed a handful of times. One junction end disagrees with the germline gene, perhaps due to a read error. This sequence joins TRBV20-1 and TRBJ2-5; 16 nucleotides agree with TRBD2. CDR1 is DFQATT and CDR2 is SNEGSKA in the germline V gene (reference sequence). This CDR3 is 17 amino acids long. CDR3: CCAARGTSGRAQETQYF. In DNA form, the CDR3 reads TGCTGTGCCGCCCGGGGGACTAGCGGGAGGGCCCAAGAGACCCAGTACTTC.

The sample holds many counts of this clonotype. The chain employs TRBV5-1 and TRBJ2-3, with D tentatively TRBD1 or TRBD2 (5 bases each). Trimming took off 3 bases at V and 3 bases at J, with 17 bases between the two ends. Germline V lookup: CDR1 SGHRS, CDR2 YFSETQ. The CDR3 loop spans 16 amino acids. The CDR3 coding sequence is TGCGCCAGCAGCTCCCATGGTGGGGGTTGGACAGATACGCAGTATTTT. It translates to CASSSHGGGWTDTQYF.

This clonotype was seen ten or more times. The rearrangement links TRBV28 to TRBJ2-4; 7 nucleotides line up with TRBD1. This CDR3 is 15 amino acids long. Germline CDR1 is MDHEN and CDR2 is SYDVKM. With V trimmed by 6 bases and J by 8 bases, 13 bases remained unmatched. The CDR3 loop reads CASRPRHRGKDIQYF. CDR3 nucleotide sequence: TGTGCCAGCAGGCCCCGACACAGGGGAAAGGACATTCAGTACTTC.

This clonotype was recorded at least ten times. The CDR3 region has the DNA TGTGCCAGCAGTGAAGTGGGACTAGCCAAAAACATTCAGTACTTC. Translated, it gives CASSEVGLAKNIQYF. V gene TRBV2 combines with J gene TRBJ2-4, with D perhaps matching TRBD2 (6 bases). Per germline, CDR1 SNHLY and CDR2 FYNNEI. V was clipped by 1 base and J by 0 bases, with 7 bases between them. The CDR3 is made up of 15 amino acids.